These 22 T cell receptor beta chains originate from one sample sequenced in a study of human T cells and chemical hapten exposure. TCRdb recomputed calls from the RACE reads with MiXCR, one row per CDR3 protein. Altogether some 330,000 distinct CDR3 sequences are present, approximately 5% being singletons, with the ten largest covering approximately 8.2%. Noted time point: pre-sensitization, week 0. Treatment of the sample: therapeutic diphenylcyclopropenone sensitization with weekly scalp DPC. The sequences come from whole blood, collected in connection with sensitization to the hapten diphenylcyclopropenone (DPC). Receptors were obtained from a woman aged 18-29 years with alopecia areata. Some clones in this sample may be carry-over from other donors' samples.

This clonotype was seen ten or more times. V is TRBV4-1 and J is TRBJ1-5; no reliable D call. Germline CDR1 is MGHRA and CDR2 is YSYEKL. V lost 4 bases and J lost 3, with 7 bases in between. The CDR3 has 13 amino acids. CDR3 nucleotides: TGCGCCAGCAGCCTAGCCCCCAATCAGCCCCAGCATTTT. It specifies CASSLAPNQPQHF.

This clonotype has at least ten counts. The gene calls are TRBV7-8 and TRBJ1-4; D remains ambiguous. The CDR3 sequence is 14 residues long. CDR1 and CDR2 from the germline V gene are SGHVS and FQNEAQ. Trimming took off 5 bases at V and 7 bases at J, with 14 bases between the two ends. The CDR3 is CASSPRPVGEKLFF. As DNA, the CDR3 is TGTGCCAGCAGCCCACGACCCGTGGGTGAAAAACTGTTTTTT.

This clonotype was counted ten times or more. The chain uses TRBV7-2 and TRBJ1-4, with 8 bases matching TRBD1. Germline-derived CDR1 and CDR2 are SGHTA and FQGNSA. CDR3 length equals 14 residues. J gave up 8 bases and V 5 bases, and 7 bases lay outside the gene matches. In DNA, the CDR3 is TGTGCCAGCAGCCCGACAGGGGACGGCGAAAAACTGTTTTTT. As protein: CASSPTGDGEKLFF.

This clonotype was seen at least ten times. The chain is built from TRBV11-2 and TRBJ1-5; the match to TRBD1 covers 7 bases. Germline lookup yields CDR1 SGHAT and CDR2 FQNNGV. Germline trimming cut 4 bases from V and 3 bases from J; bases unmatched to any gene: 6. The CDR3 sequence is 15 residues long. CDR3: CASSSTTGPNQPQHF. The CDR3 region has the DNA TGTGCCAGCAGCTCAACGACAGGGCCCAATCAGCCCCAGCATTTT.

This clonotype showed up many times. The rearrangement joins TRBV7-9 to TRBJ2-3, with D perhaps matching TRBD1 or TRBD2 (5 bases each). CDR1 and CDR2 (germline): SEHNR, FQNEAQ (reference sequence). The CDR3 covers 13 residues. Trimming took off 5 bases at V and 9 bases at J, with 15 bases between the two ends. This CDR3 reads CASSMGTYGTQYF. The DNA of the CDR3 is TGTGCCAGCAGCATGGGGACGTATGGGACGCAGTATTTT.

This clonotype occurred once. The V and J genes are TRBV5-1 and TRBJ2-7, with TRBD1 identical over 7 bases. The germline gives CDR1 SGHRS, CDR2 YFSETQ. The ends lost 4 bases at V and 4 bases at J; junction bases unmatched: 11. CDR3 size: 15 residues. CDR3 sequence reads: CASSPDRVSIYEQYF. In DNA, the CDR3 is TGCGCCAGCAGCCCCGACAGGGTTTCTATTTACGAGCAGTACTTC.

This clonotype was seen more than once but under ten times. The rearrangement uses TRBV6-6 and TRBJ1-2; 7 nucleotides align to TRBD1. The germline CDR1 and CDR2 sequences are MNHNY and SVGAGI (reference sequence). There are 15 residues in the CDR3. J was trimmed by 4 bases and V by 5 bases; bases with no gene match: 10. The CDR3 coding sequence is TGTGCCAGCAGTCAACAGGGGCGAGGATTCTATGGCTACACCTTC. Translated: CASSQQGRGFYGYTF.

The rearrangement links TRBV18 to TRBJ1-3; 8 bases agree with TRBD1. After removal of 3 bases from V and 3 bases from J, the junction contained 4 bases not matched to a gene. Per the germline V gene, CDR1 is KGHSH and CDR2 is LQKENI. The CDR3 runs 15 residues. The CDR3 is CASSPGQGGGNTIYF. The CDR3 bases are TGTGCCAGCTCACCCGGACAGGGAGGTGGAAACACCATATATTTT.

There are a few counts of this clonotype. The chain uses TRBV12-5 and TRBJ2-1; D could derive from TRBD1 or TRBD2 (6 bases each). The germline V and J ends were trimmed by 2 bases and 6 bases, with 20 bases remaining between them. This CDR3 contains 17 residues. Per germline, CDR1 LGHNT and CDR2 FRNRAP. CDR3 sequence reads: CASGLSLASGAVNEQFF. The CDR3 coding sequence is TGTGCTAGTGGTTTGTCCCTAGCTTCGGGGGCCGTCAATGAGCAGTTCTTC.

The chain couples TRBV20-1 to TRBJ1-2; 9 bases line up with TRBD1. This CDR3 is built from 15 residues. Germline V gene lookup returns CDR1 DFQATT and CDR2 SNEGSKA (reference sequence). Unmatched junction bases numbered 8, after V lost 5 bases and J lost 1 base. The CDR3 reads CSAPDRGGINYGYTF. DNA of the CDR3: TGCAGTGCTCCGGACAGGGGAGGTATTAACTATGGCTACACCTTC.

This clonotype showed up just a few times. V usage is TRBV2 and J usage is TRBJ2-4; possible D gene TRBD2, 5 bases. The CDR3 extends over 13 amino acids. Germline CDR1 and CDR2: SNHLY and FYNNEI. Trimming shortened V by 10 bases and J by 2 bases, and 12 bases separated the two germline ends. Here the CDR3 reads CANAPGTKNIQYF. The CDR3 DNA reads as TGTGCCAACGCACCCGGGACCAAAAACATTCAGTACTTC. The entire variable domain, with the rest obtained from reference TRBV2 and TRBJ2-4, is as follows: EPEVTQTPSHQVTQMGQEVILRCVPISNHLYFYWYRQILGQKVEFLVSFYNNEISEKSEIFDDQFSVERPDGSNFTLKIRSTKLEDSAMYFCANAPGTKNIQYFGAGTRLSVL.

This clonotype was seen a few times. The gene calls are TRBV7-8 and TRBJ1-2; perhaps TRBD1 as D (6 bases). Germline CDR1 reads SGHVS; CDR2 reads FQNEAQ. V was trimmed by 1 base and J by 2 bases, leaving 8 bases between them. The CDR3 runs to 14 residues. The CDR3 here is CASSLGDINYGYTF. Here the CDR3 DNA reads TGTGCCAGCAGCTTAGGGGACATAAACTATGGCTACACCTTC.

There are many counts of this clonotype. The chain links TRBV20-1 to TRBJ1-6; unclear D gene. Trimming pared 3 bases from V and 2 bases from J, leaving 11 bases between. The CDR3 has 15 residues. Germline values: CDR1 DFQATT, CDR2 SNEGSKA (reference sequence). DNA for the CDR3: TGCAGTGCTAGTGGGTCAAACACCTATAATTCACCCCTCCACTTT. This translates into CSASGSNTYNSPLHF.

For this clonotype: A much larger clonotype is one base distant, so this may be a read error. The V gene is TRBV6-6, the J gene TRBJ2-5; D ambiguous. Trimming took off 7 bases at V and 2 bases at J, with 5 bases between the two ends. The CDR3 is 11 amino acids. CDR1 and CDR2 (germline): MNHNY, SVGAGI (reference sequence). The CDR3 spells CASTQQETQYF. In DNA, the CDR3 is TGTGCCAGCACTCAGCAAGAGACCCAGTACTTC.

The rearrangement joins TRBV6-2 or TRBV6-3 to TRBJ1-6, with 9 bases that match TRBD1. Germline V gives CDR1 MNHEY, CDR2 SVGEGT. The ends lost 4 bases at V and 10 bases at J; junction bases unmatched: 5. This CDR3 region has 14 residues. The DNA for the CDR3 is TGTGCCAGCAGTTCTTACAGGGGGCAATCACCCCTCCACTTT. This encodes CASSSYRGQSPLHF.

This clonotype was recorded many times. CDR3 sequence (DNA): TGTGCCAGCAGCTTAGTAGGGGGCGCAGCTAATGAAAAACTGTTTTTT. Protein product: CASSLVGGAANEKLFF. V is TRBV7-2 and J is TRBJ1-4, with TRBD1 identical over 7 bases. Per germline, CDR1 SGHTA and CDR2 FQGNSA. V was pared by 1 base and J by 3 bases, with 5 bases of the junction left unmatched. This CDR3 region has 16 residues.

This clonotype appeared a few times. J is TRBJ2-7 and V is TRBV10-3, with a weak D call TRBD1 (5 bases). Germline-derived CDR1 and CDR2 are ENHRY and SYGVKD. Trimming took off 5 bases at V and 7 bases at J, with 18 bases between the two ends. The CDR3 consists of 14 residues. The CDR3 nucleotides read TGTGCCATCAGTCAGGATGACAGTTACGGGGAGCAGTACTTC. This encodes CAISQDDSYGEQYF.

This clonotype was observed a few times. The CDR3 is CASSSRAGGDNEKLFF. CDR3 nucleotides: TGTGCCAGCAGTTCCCGGGCAGGGGGCGATAATGAAAAACTGTTTTTT. This rearrangement joins TRBV12-3 or TRBV12-4 to TRBJ1-4; 8 bases match TRBD1. The CDR3 spans 16 residues. V dropped 4 bases and J dropped 4; count of bases not matched to a gene: 8.

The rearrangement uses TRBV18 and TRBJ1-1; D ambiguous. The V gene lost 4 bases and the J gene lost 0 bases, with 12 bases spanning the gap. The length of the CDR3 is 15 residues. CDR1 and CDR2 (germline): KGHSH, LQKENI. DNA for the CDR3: TGTGCCAGCTCACGATCTTTTCAAATGAACACTGAAGCTTTCTTT. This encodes CASSRSFQMNTEAFF. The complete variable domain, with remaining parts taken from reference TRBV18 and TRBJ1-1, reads NAGVMQNPRHLVRRRGQEARLRCSPMKGHSHVYWYRQLPEEGLKFMVYLQKENIIDESGMPKERFSAEFPKEGPSILRIQQVVRGDSAAYFCASSRSFQMNTEAFFGQGTRLTVV.

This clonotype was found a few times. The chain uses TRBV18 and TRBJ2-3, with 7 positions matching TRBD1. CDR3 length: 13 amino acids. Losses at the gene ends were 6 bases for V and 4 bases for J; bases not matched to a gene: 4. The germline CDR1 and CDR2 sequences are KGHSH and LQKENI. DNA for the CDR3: TGTGCCAGCTCTCCCGGACAGGCAGATACGCAGTATTTT. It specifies CASSPGQADTQYF.

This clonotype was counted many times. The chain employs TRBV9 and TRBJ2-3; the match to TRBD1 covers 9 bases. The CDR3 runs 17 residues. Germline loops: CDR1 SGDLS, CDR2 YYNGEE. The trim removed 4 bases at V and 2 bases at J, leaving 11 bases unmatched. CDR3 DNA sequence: TGTGCCAGCAGCACATCCGGGACAGGGAGTTTCACAGATACGCAGTATTTT. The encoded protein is CASSTSGTGSFTDTQYF. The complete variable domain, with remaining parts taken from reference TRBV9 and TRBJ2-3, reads DSGVTQTPKHLITATGQRVTLRCSPRSGDLSVYWYQQSLDQGLQFLIQYYNGEERAKGNILERFSAQQFPDLHSELNLSSLELGDSALYFCASSTSGTGSFTDTQYFGPGTRLTVL.

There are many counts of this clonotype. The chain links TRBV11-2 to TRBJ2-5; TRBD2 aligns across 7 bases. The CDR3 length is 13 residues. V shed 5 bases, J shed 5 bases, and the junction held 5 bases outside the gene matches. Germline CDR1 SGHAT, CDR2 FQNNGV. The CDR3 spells CASSRGGHETQYF. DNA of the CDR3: TGTGCCAGCAGCCGGGGAGGGCACGAGACCCAGTACTTC.